The 16 T cell receptor beta chains in this list originate from one sample, sequenced in a study of blood T cell repertoires in COVID-19. TCRdb's table, derived via immunoSEQ multiplex PCR, lists solely in-frame clones and lacks some. The repertoire includes some 260,000 clones, 84% of them detected once, and roughly 4% sits in the top ten. Sequencing was done on a sample of PBMCs or T cells enriched from blood (not recorded which). These receptors came from a man between 25 and 39 years old with acute COVID-19.

The chain recombines TRBV25-1 with TRBJ2-5; TRBD2 agrees at 7 bases. Germline trimming cut 1 base from V and 5 bases from J; bases unmatched to any gene: 1. Germline CDR1 reads MGHDK; CDR2 reads SYGVNS. This CDR3 region has 13 residues. CDR3 nucleotide sequence: TGTGCCAGCAGTGAATGGGGGGGGGAGACCCAGTACTTC. This codes for CASSEWGGETQYF.

This clone appeared once. The rearrangement uses TRBV5-1 and TRBJ2-1; TRBD2 agrees at 13 bases. J was trimmed by 7 bases and V by 4 bases; bases with no gene match: 2. Per the germline V gene, CDR1 is SGHRS and CDR2 is YFSETQ. This CDR3 comprises 14 residues. CDR3 region: CASSPTSGGNEQFF. The CDR3 DNA reads as TGCGCCAGCAGCCCGACTAGCGGGGGGAATGAGCAGTTCTTC.

This chain uses TRBV2 with TRBJ1-1, with 9 bases fitting TRBD1. The CDR3 runs 13 residues. J lost 5 bases, V lost 7 bases, and 5 bases had no gene match. CDR1 is SNHLY, CDR2 FYNNEI, per germline. CDR3 nucleotides: TGTGCCAGCAACACAGGGGGCAGGACTGAAGCTTTCTTT. Protein sequence: CASNTGGRTEAFF.

The chain combines TRBV25-1 with TRBJ1-4; D is unresolved. The CDR3 spans 15 residues. V lost 3 bases and J 0 bases, leaving 8 bases between the germline ends. Germline V CDR1 and CDR2: MGHDK, SYGVNS. CDR3 DNA: TGTGCCAGCAGTGAGGGCCGGACAACTAATGAAAAACTGTTTTTT. Protein sequence: CASSEGRTTNEKLFF.

The chain employs TRBV24-1 and TRBJ2-3, with 7 bases matching TRBD1. CDR3 length equals 15 residues. The ends lost 4 bases at V and 4 bases at J; junction bases unmatched: 7. CDR1 KGHDR and CDR2 SFDVKD come from the germline V gene. The CDR3 loop is CATSEPTGLADTQYF. CDR3 DNA: TGTGCCACCAGTGAGCCGACAGGGCTGGCAGATACGCAGTATTTT.

This chain uses TRBV9 with TRBJ2-3; TRBD2 agrees at 10 bases. The germline CDR1 and CDR2 sequences are SGDLS and YYNGEE. The CDR3 totals 16 residues. With V trimmed by 1 base and J by 0 bases, 2 bases remained unmatched. The CDR3 region is CASSVTAGGSTDTQYF. The DNA for the CDR3 is TGTGCCAGCAGCGTAACAGCGGGAGGGAGCACAGATACGCAGTATTTT.

On this clone itself: One junction end disagrees with the germline gene, perhaps due to a read error. The rearrangement joins TRBV28 to TRBJ1-1; 9 nucleotides line up with TRBD1. Per germline, CDR1 MDHEN and CDR2 SYDVKM. The CDR3 loop spans 13 amino acids. As DNA, the CDR3 is TGTGCCAGCAGTCCCGGACAGGGGCGCCGTTGTGTCTTT. This translates into CASSPGQGRRCVF.

This chain uses TRBV4-1 with TRBJ2-1; 14 bases match TRBD2. Germline V lookup: CDR1 MGHRA, CDR2 YSYEKL. CDR3 length: 15 amino acids. Trimming at V came to 1 base and at J to 7 bases, leaving 0 bases not matched to a gene. As DNA, the CDR3 is TGCGCCAGCAGCCAAGGACTAGCGGGAGGGAATGAGCAGTTCTTC. Translating gives CASSQGLAGGNEQFF.

J is TRBJ1-5 and V is TRBV19, with TRBD1 identical over 8 bases. CDR3 size: 15 residues. Germline V CDR1 and CDR2: LNHDA, SQIVND (reference sequence). Trimming cost V 5 bases and J 6 bases; bases outside gene matches: 9. The DNA for the CDR3 is TGTGCCAGTAGTCCCGAGCAGGGGGCTGGTCAGCCCCAGCATTTT. Its protein product is CASSPEQGAGQPQHF.

The chain recombines TRBV27 with TRBJ1-5; 7 bases map to TRBD1. CDR1 and CDR2 from the germline V gene are MNHEY and SMNVEV (reference sequence). V dropped 0 bases and J dropped 7; count of bases not matched to a gene: 6. The CDR3 covers 15 residues. The DNA of the CDR3 is TGTGCCAGCAGTTTATCATCGACAGGGATCCAGCCCCAGCATTTT. This encodes CASSLSSTGIQPQHF.

Details on this clone: The junction departs from the called germline gene at one end, perhaps through a read error. The chain combines TRBV5-1 with TRBJ2-1, with TRBD2 matching 7 bases. Per the germline V gene, CDR1 is SGHRS and CDR2 is YFSETQ. The CDR3 spans 15 residues. The CDR3 reads CASSLGLAAYNEQFF. CDR3 bases: TGTGCCAGCAGCTTGGGGCTAGCGGCCTACAATGAGCAGTTCTTC.

With regard to this clone: The junction and the germline gene differ at one end; a read error may be behind it. V and J are TRBV6-1 and TRBJ1-2; a possible D gene is TRBD1 (6 bases). Germline CDR1 is MNHNS and CDR2 is SASEGT. This CDR3 is 15 amino acids long. The CDR3 DNA reads TGTGCCAGCAATGAACAGGGCCTCCCTAACTATGGCTACACCTTC. It encodes CASNEQGLPNYGYTF.

The gene calls are TRBV5-1 and TRBJ2-2, with a weak D call TRBD2 (6 bases). There are 16 residues in the CDR3. Germline values: CDR1 SGHRS, CDR2 YFSETQ. Deletions cut 0 bases from V and 4 bases from J, with 13 bases between. CDR3 nucleotide sequence: TGCGCCAGCAGCTTGGGGGCTGGAGGGGCCACCGGGGAGCTGTTTTTT. Protein sequence: CASSLGAGGATGELFF. Drawing the rest from reference TRBV5-1 and TRBJ2-2, the complete variable domain is KAGVTQTPRYLIKTRGQQVTLSCSPISGHRSVSWYQQTPGQGLQFLFEYFSETQRNKGNFPGRFSGRQFSNSRSEMNVSTLELGDSALYLCASSLGAGGATGELFFGEGSRLTVL.

This clone has just a few counts. J is TRBJ2-3 and V is TRBV6-2 or TRBV6-3; 8 nucleotides match TRBD1. The CDR3 runs to 16 residues. Germline V gives CDR1 MNHEY, CDR2 SVGEGT. With 5 bases clipped from V and 4 bases from J, the junction kept 11 bases outside the gene matches. CDR3 amino acids: CASSDATGGWPDTQYF. CDR3 DNA: TGTGCCAGCAGTGACGCCACAGGGGGATGGCCAGATACGCAGTATTTT.

The rearrangement joins TRBV19 to TRBJ2-5; the D gene is possibly TRBD2 (6 bases). The CDR3 sequence is 13 residues long. CDR1 LNHDA and CDR2 SQIVND come from the germline V gene (reference sequence). V lost 5 bases and J 5 bases, leaving 12 bases between the germline ends. The CDR3 here is CASSPPRGETQYF. In DNA form, the CDR3 reads TGTGCCAGTAGTCCTCCCCGGGGGGAGACCCAGTACTTC.

This clone occurred a few times. Within the sample, other DNA sequences also encode this same CDR3. The rearrangement links TRBV5-1 to TRBJ1-4; tentatively, D is TRBD1 (6 bases). Germline CDR1 reads SGHRS; CDR2 reads YFSETQ. This CDR3 contains 16 residues. Trimming left V 0 bases short and J 0 bases short, with 9 bases between. The CDR3 region is CASSLGTVATNEKLFF. Here the CDR3 DNA reads TGCGCCAGCAGCTTGGGGACAGTTGCAACTAATGAAAAACTGTTTTTT.